This TCR beta chain came from a study of OX40 agonist ivuxolimab in advanced cancers. The V gene's germline CDR1 is KGHSH and CDR2 LQKENI. The CDR3 has 16 amino acids. J gave up 6 bases and V 3 bases, and 13 bases lay outside the gene matches. Generated by immunoSEQ multiplex PCR, the TCRdb table keeps only in-frame clones and is missing some. The sample includes around 58,000 clones, roughly 91% of them seen just once. V is TRBV18 and J is TRBJ2-7; TRBD1 aligns across 8 bases. The TCR comes from an adult with an advanced solid tumor such as melanoma, head and neck, liver or kidney cancer. The sample in question was CD4+ or CD8+ T cells sorted from blood, obtained in a trial of the OX40 agonist ivuxolimab. In DNA, the CDR3 is TGTGCCAGCTCACCGCCCCAGGGCAGGGGGCAGGTCGAGCAGTACTTC. It is translated as CASSPPQGRGQVEQYF.